This entry lists 17 T cell receptor beta chains sequenced from one sample in a study of T cell responses to AZD1222 COVID-19 vaccine. Clones were sequenced by immunoSEQ multiplex PCR, and TCRdb holds only the in-frame ones, with some missing. The sample yields over 100,000 clones, around 84% seen once. The input for sequencing was peripheral blood, taken on day 0 of AZD1222 vaccination. All receptors derive from an adult in good health.

The rearrangement uses TRBV6-5 and TRBJ2-1; TRBD2 agrees at 8 bases. The CDR3 contains 14 residues. V was clipped by 4 bases and J by 8 bases; unmatched bases: 7. Germline V CDR1 and CDR2: MNHEY, SVGAGI. In nucleotides, the CDR3 is TGTGCCAGCAGTTCCCGGGGGGGCAGGGATGAGCAGTTCTTC. Translated, it gives CASSSRGGRDEQFF.

V and J are TRBV19 and TRBJ1-3, with D uncertain. The CDR3 consists of 14 residues. The V end was cut by 6 bases, the J end by 4 bases, with 13 bases between. Germline CDR1 reads LNHDA; CDR2 reads SQIVND (reference sequence). The chain's CDR3 is CASSRWGSGNTIYF. The CDR3 DNA sequence: TGTGCCAGTAGCCGGTGGGGTTCCGGAAACACCATATATTTT.

V is TRBV28 and J is TRBJ2-3, with 11 positions matching TRBD2. Per germline, CDR1 MDHEN and CDR2 SYDVKM. CDR3 length: 17 amino acids. V lost 2 bases, J lost 2 bases, and 6 bases stayed unmatched. The CDR3 protein is CASSLPSLAGATDTQYF. The CDR3 nucleotides read TGTGCCAGCAGTTTACCCTCACTAGCGGGGGCCACAGATACGCAGTATTTT. Looking up the rest from reference TRBV28 and TRBJ2-3 gives the full variable domain: DVKVTQSSRYLVKRTGEKVFLECVQDMDHENMFWYRQDPGLGLRLIYFSYDVKMKEKGDIPEGYSVSREKKERFSLILESASTNQTSMYLCASSLPSLAGATDTQYFGPGTRLTVL.

This clone was counted only a few times. This chain uses TRBV7-9 with TRBJ1-1, with D possibly TRBD1 on 5 matching bases. Germline loops: CDR1 SEHNR, CDR2 FQNEAQ (reference sequence). V was trimmed by 0 bases and J by 8 bases, leaving 13 bases between them. The CDR3 is 14 residues long. The CDR3 DNA sequence: TGTGCCAGCAGCTTAGCGGGGGGTCCGAGCGAAGCTTTCTTT. Translated: CASSLAGGPSEAFF.

The chain couples TRBV5-5 to TRBJ1-1; D remains ambiguous. CDR3 length equals 14 residues. The germline V and J ends were trimmed by 0 bases and 0 bases, with 6 bases remaining between them. CDR1 and CDR2 (germline): SGHKS, YYEKEE (reference sequence). The CDR3 coding sequence is TGTGCCAGCAGCTTGGTGCCCGTGAACACTGAAGCTTTCTTT. Amino acid sequence: CASSLVPVNTEAFF.

This chain connects TRBV11-2 to TRBJ2-7, with a possible D match to TRBD2 (6 bases). The CDR3 length is 13 residues. Deletions cut 10 bases from V and 2 bases from J, with 15 bases between. Germline V CDR1 and CDR2: SGHAT, FQNNGV. The CDR3 spells CATTLGGAYEQYF. CDR3 sequence (DNA): TGTGCCACCACCCTCGGAGGGGCCTACGAGCAGTACTTC.

The J gene is TRBJ2-2, the V gene TRBV7-2; 9 bases are a match to TRBD2. Germline values: CDR1 SGHTA, CDR2 FQGNSA. This CDR3 spans 14 amino acids. After removal of 6 bases from V and 7 bases from J, the junction contained 6 bases not matched to a gene. CDR3 DNA sequence: TGTGCCAGCAGACCCGAGCGGGGGGTCGGGGAGCTGTTTTTT. This translates into CASRPERGVGELFF.

The chain carries TRBV6-1 and TRBJ1-5; 8 bases map to TRBD1. CDR3 length equals 15 residues. CDR1 and CDR2 (germline): MNHNS, SASEGT. V lost 2 bases to trimming and J lost 7 bases; unmatched junction nucleotides: 7. CDR3 amino acids: CASSETDRVEQPQHF. In DNA form, the CDR3 reads TGTGCCAGCAGTGAAACGGACAGGGTGGAACAGCCCCAGCATTTT.

This chain connects TRBV10-1 to TRBJ2-3; D is unresolved. CDR3 length: 12 amino acids. V was shortened by 5 bases and J by 0 bases, with 3 bases between the two germline ends. In germline, CDR1 is WNHNN, CDR2 SYGVQD (reference sequence). The CDR3 nucleotides are TGCGCCAGCAGTATTAGCACAGATACGCAGTATTTT. It encodes CASSISTDTQYF.

The chain has TRBV11-2 and TRBJ1-2; D uncertain. Per the germline V gene, CDR1 is SGHAT and CDR2 is FQNNGV. The CDR3 consists of 15 residues. The V and J ends lost 1 base and 3 bases respectively, with 12 bases between them. The CDR3 sequence: CASSLVGSGDYGYTF. In DNA form, the CDR3 reads TGTGCCAGCAGCTTAGTTGGGAGTGGGGACTATGGCTACACCTTC. Drawing the rest from reference TRBV11-2 and TRBJ1-2, the complete variable domain is EAGVAQSPRYKIIEKRQSVAFWCNPISGHATLYWYQQILGQGPKLLIQFQNNGVVDDSQLPKDRFSAERLKGVDSTLKIQPAKLEDSAVYLCASSLVGSGDYGYTFGSGTRLTVV.

The chain couples TRBV7-2 to TRBJ2-5, with no clear D. V was trimmed by 5 bases and J by 1 base, leaving 14 bases between them. The CDR3 extends over 15 amino acids. Germline CDR1 and CDR2: SGHTA and FQGNSA. The CDR3 region is CASSPRGRLQETQYF. In DNA, the CDR3 is TGTGCCAGCAGCCCTCGTGGCAGACTCCAAGAGACCCAGTACTTC.

The CDR3 spells CASRRTGGGYGYTF. CDR3 DNA: TGTGCCAGCAGAAGAACAGGAGGAGGCTATGGCTACACCTTC. This chain connects TRBV7-2 to TRBJ1-2; possible D gene TRBD1, 5 bases. V lost 6 bases and J 4 bases, leaving 15 bases between the germline ends. The CDR3 length is 14 residues. The germline V gene encodes CDR1 SGHTA and CDR2 FQGNSA.

This clone was seen a single time. CDR3 bases: TGTGCCAGCAGTTTTATTGAGGCAAACACCATATATTTT. As protein: CASSFIEANTIYF. The chain links TRBV28 to TRBJ1-3; no definite D call. Trimming shortened V by 3 bases and J by 6 bases, and 9 bases separated the two germline ends. The CDR3 consists of 13 residues. Germline CDR1 reads MDHEN; CDR2 reads SYDVKM. The full variable domain, in which reference TRBV28 and TRBJ1-3 provide the parts outside the CDR3, is DVKVTQSSRYLVKRTGEKVFLECVQDMDHENMFWYRQDPGLGLRLIYFSYDVKMKEKGDIPEGYSVSREKKERFSLILESASTNQTSMYLCASSFIEANTIYFGEGSWLTVV.

CDR3 sequence: CSPTVGTEAFF. The CDR3 nucleotides are TGCAGCCCGACGGTTGGAACTGAAGCTTTCTTT. V and J are TRBV29-1 and TRBJ1-1; D is uncertain. Between the trimmed V and J ends, which lost 8 bases and 5 bases, there was a span of 12 bases. CDR1 is SQVTM, CDR2 ANQGSEA, per germline. CDR3 length: 11 residues.

V is TRBV4-1 and J is TRBJ2-1; 9 bases line up with TRBD2. Per germline, CDR1 MGHRA and CDR2 YSYEKL. The CDR3 sequence is 17 residues long. The V segment lost 0 bases and the J segment 7 bases; nucleotides outside the gene matches: 10. As DNA, the CDR3 is TGCGCCAGCAGCCAAGATCCCGTGCGGGGGGGTTCGAATGAGCAGTTCTTC. Its translation is CASSQDPVRGGSNEQFF.

V usage is TRBV7-2 and J usage is TRBJ2-7, with D tentatively TRBD2 (6 bases). This CDR3 contains 15 residues. The V gene lost 1 base and the J gene lost 3 bases, with 13 bases spanning the gap. CDR1 and CDR2 (germline): SGHTA, FQGNSA. This chain's CDR3 is CASSLVGGESYEQYF. For the CDR3, the DNA is TGTGCCAGCAGCTTAGTTGGCGGGGAGAGCTACGAGCAGTACTTC. Drawing the rest from reference TRBV7-2 and TRBJ2-7, the complete variable domain is GAGVSQSPSNKVTEKGKDVELRCDPISGHTALYWYRQSLGQGLEFLIYFQGNSAPDKSGLPSDRFSAERTGGSVSTLTIQRTQQEDSAVYLCASSLVGGESYEQYFGPGTRLTVT.

This chain uses TRBV2 with TRBJ2-3; 7 bases are shared with TRBD2. CDR1 SNHLY and CDR2 FYNNEI come from the germline V gene. The CDR3 loop spans 14 amino acids. The ends lost 6 bases at V and 2 bases at J; junction bases unmatched: 5. CDR3 residues: CASSYSGSTDTQYF. DNA of the CDR3: TGTGCCAGCAGCTATAGCGGGTCCACAGATACGCAGTATTTT.